This is a list of T cell receptor beta chains from one sample in a study of T-cell reconstitution after alpha-beta-depleted transplantation in children. One entry per CDR3 protein results from TCRdb running MiXCR on the PCR reads. The sample lists 200,000 to 250,000 distinct CDR3 sequences, 7.5% to 9.5% occurring once. Sequencing used PBMCs, mostly from graft donor cells, obtained 360 days after TCRalphabeta/CD19-depleted stem cell transplant. Receptors were obtained from a male patient between 2 and 15 years old who had a stem cell transplant for acute myeloid leukemia, so the T cells may come from the graft donor. CDR3s include the opening cysteine and the closing phenylalanine or tryptophan. D genes are given only for firm matches. Some rows mark clone size as missing; the rest say once, few, many or name a class of expanded clone.

J	size	V	D	CDR3	DNA
TRBJ2-3	few	TRBV5-1	.	CASSLGDTSRGTQYF	TGCGCCAGCAGCTTGGGGGACACCTCCCGGGGTACGCAGTATTTT
TRBJ2-2	many	TRBV12-3/TRBV12-4	TRBD1	CASSLQGQDGELFF	TGTGCCAGCAGTTTACAGGGACAGGACGGGGAGCTGTTTTTT
TRBJ1-2	.	TRBV14	.	CASSHLDRTHGYTF	TGTGCCAGCAGCCATCTAGACAGGACCCATGGCTACACCTTC
TRBJ2-5	few	TRBV11-2	.	CASSLESGLSGTQYF	TGTGCCAGCAGCTTAGAAAGTGGACTTAGCGGAACCCAGTACTTC
TRBJ2-7	few	TRBV14	.	CASSLYQSGSYEQYF	TGTGCCAGCAGCTTATACCAGAGTGGGAGCTACGAGCAGTACTTC
TRBJ2-7	many	TRBV11-2	.	CASSPGVISYEQYF	TGTGCCAGCAGCCCTGGAGTGATCTCCTACGAGCAGTACTTC
TRBJ2-2	many	TRBV20-1	TRBD1	CSAGTGRPRRDTGELFF	TGCAGTGCTGGGACAGGGCGACCCAGGAGGGACACCGGGGAGCTGTTTTTT
TRBJ1-5	.	TRBV6-5	.	CASSSTGTGNQPQHF	TGTGCCAGCAGTTCTACAGGGACGGGCAATCAGCCCCAGCATTTT
TRBJ2-2	.	TRBV5-1	.	CASRPGVANTGELFF	TGCGCCAGCAGGCCGGGGGTAGCGAACACCGGGGAGCTGTTTTTT
TRBJ1-3	few	TRBV10-1	.	CASSEGSLGNTIYF	TGCGCCAGCAGTGAGGGATCCCTTGGAAACACCATATATTTT
TRBJ2-7	few	TRBV19	TRBD1	CASSMQGAYEQYF	TGTGCCAGTTCAATGCAGGGGGCCTACGAGCAGTACTTC
TRBJ2-1	.	TRBV24-1	TRBD1	CATSEAGTGGLNEQFF	TGTGCCACCAGTGAGGCCGGGACAGGGGGCCTCAATGAGCAGTTCTTC
TRBJ2-6	few	TRBV12-3/TRBV12-4	.	CASSLISGSGPGANVLTF	TGTGCCAGCAGTTTAATTTCAGGGTCGGGTCCTGGGGCCAACGTCCTGACTTTC
TRBJ1-1	.	TRBV19	.	CASSKRKGTEAFF	TGTGCCAGTAGTAAAAGGAAGGGCACTGAAGCTTTCTTT
TRBJ2-1	many	TRBV5-5	.	CASSLLGAQFF	TGTGCCAGCAGCTTGTTGGGGGCACAGTTCTTC
TRBJ2-5	.	TRBV4-2	.	CASSQEGYGETQYF	TGTGCCAGCAGCCAAGAAGGGTACGGGGAGACCCAGTACTTC
TRBJ2-5	.	TRBV27	TRBD2	CASRVLSSGQETQYF	TGTGCCAGCAGAGTCCTGTCTAGCGGACAAGAGACCCAGTACTTC
TRBJ2-2	.	TRBV7-9	.	CASSLERSVTGELFF	TGTGCCAGCAGCTTAGAAAGATCGGTCACCGGGGAGCTGTTTTTT
TRBJ1-5	.	TRBV6-2/TRBV6-3	TRBD1	CASSSGQGPNQPQHF	TGTGCCAGCAGTTCGGGACAGGGCCCCAATCAGCCCCAGCATTTT
TRBJ2-1	many	TRBV5-1	TRBD2	CASTPSGSIEQFF	TGCGCCAGCACCCCTAGCGGGAGCATTGAGCAGTTCTTC
TRBJ2-5	many	TRBV11-2	.	CASSNSYREGLKETQYF	TGTGCCAGCAGTAATAGTTATCGTGAGGGTCTCAAAGAGACCCAGTACTTC
TRBJ1-2	.	TRBV20-1	TRBD1	CSARAPATGNYGYTF	TGCAGTGCTAGAGCCCCCGCGACAGGGAATTATGGCTACACCTTC
TRBJ2-1	many	TRBV5-1	TRBD2	CASSQSSGSINEQFF	TGCGCCAGCAGCCAATCTAGCGGGAGCATCAATGAGCAGTTCTTC
TRBJ1-5	many	TRBV19	.	CASSIDYQPQHF	TGTGCCAGTAGTATAGACTATCAGCCCCAGCATTTT
TRBJ2-7	many	TRBV9	.	CASSVGRTTEQYF	TGTGCCAGCAGCGTAGGCAGAACCACTGAGCAGTACTTC
TRBJ2-7	.	TRBV21-1	.	CASGSGLYEQYF	TGTGCCAGCGGCTCCGGGCTTTACGAGCAGTACTTC
TRBJ1-1	.	TRBV6-1	TRBD1	CASIYRGLTTEAFF	TGTGCCAGCATCTACAGGGGGCTGACAACTGAAGCTTTCTTT
TRBJ2-1	few	TRBV20-1	TRBD2	CSARWAGGGSYNEQFF	TGCAGTGCTAGGTGGGCGGGAGGGGGCTCCTACAATGAGCAGTTCTTC
TRBJ1-5	many	TRBV12-3/TRBV12-4	TRBD1	CASGWTGSGQPQHF	TGTGCCAGCGGTTGGACAGGCTCGGGACAGCCCCAGCATTTT
TRBJ2-3	few	TRBV3-1	TRBD2	CASSQKLAGEGRSTDTQYF	TGTGCCAGCAGCCAAAAATTGGCGGGAGAAGGTCGGAGTACAGATACGCAGTATTTT
TRBJ2-5	.	TRBV2	.	CATGSPSSETQYF	TGTGCCACCGGGAGCCCCTCGTCTGAGACCCAGTACTTC
TRBJ2-5	many	TRBV29-1	.	CSVEESGVRETQYF	TGCAGCGTTGAAGAGTCCGGGGTTAGGGAGACCCAGTACTTC
TRBJ2-1	many	TRBV20-1	.	CSATQPYNEQFF	TGCAGTGCTACCCAACCCTACAATGAGCAGTTCTTC
TRBJ2-7	many	TRBV4-2	.	CASRGGGDGYEQYF	TGTGCCAGCAGGGGGGGGGGCGACGGCTACGAGCAGTACTTC
TRBJ2-3	.	TRBV12-3/TRBV12-4	TRBD2	CASSLTRDQSGRARITDTQYF	TGTGCCAGCAGTTTAACCCGGGATCAAAGCGGGAGGGCCAGAATCACAGATACGCAGTATTTT
TRBJ1-2	few	TRBV12-3/TRBV12-4	.	CASSPGRDYGYTF	TGTGCCAGCAGCCCGGGGAGGGACTATGGCTACACCTTC
TRBJ2-5	many	TRBV5-1	.	CASRGPGILYQETQYF	TGCGCCAGCAGGGGCCCTGGAATCTTGTACCAAGAGACCCAGTACTTC
TRBJ2-7	few	TRBV5-1	.	CASSLGQGLYEQYF	TGCGCCAGCAGCCTCGGGCAGGGGCTCTACGAGCAGTACTTC
TRBJ2-5	many	TRBV12-3/TRBV12-4	TRBD2	CASSPAWGSGEPQETQYF	TGTGCCAGCAGTCCCGCCTGGGGTAGCGGGGAACCCCAAGAGACCCAGTACTTC
TRBJ1-6	.	TRBV12-3/TRBV12-4	.	CASSFSGSFSPLHF	TGTGCCAGCAGTTTTTCGGGGTCGTTCTCACCCCTCCACTTT
TRBJ1-6	many	TRBV18	.	CASSHSPLHF	TGTGCCAGCTCCCATTCACCCCTCCACTTT
TRBJ1-5	few	TRBV15	.	CATSAPSGDQPQHF	TGTGCCACCAGCGCACCTTCAGGGGATCAGCCCCAGCATTTT
TRBJ1-1	many	TRBV12-3/TRBV12-4	TRBD1	CASSSLTGGTEAFF	TGTGCCAGCAGTTCTTTGACAGGGGGAACTGAAGCTTTCTTT
TRBJ2-7	.	TRBV3-1	TRBD1	CASSHPGTGSYEQYF	TGTGCCAGCAGCCATCCCGGGACAGGCTCCTACGAGCAGTACTTC
TRBJ1-2	.	TRBV12-3/TRBV12-4	.	CASSFGLGINGYTF	TGTGCCAGCAGTTTTGGCTTGGGCATCAATGGCTACACCTTC
TRBJ2-7	.	TRBV11-2	TRBD2	CASSRRLAGHEQYF	TGTGCCAGCAGCCGTCGACTAGCGGGACACGAGCAGTACTTC
TRBJ2-1	.	TRBV12-3/TRBV12-4	TRBD2	CASTWAGGGNEQFF	TGTGCCAGCACCTGGGCGGGAGGGGGCAATGAGCAGTTCTTC
TRBJ2-7	.	TRBV7-2	TRBD2	CASSNGLAGNSYEQYF	TGTGCCAGCAGCAACGGACTAGCGGGGAACTCCTACGAGCAGTACTTC
TRBJ2-7	many	TRBV15	.	CATSRDLGYEQYF	TGTGCCACCAGCAGAGATTTGGGGTACGAGCAGTACTTC
TRBJ2-1	many	TRBV12-3/TRBV12-4	.	CASSFVATAYNEQFF	TGTGCCAGCAGTTTCGTGGCGACAGCTTACAATGAGCAGTTCTTC